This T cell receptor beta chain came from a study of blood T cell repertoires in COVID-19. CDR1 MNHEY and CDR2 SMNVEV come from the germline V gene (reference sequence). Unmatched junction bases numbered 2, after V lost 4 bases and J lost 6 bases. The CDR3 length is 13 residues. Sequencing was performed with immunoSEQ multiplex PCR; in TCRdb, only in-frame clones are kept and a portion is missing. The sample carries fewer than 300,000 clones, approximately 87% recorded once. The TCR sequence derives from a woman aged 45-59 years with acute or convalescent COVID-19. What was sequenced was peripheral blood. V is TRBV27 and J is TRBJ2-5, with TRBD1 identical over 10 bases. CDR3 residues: CASSSGQGQTQYF. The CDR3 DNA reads TGTGCCAGCAGTTCGGGACAGGGGCAGACCCAGTACTTC.